One sample yielded the 32 T cell receptor beta chains listed below, sequenced in a study of spatial heterogeneity in lung cancer. Study-wide results and limits: Tumoral mutation counts were tracked by counts of expanded intratumoral alpha and beta TCRs.

The antigens of these receptors remain unknown. TCRdb fed the 5' RACE reads into MiXCR, producing one record per CDR3 protein. The sample shows some 4,000 distinct CDR3 sequences, approximately 7% of them seen only once. Time point defined: sample taken at primary tumor resection. The starting material was lung tumor tissue, obtained at surgery. The source is a male donor with early-stage non-small cell lung cancer.

This clonotype was counted many times. The size of this beta chain means little, since it is a stray read in a library made for alpha chains. The chain uses TRBV6-2 or TRBV6-3 and TRBJ2-2; D unresolved. Trimming took 4 bases from V and 9 from J, leaving 9 bases between them. The CDR3 spans 12 residues. CDR1 and CDR2 from the germline V gene are MNHEY and SVGEGT. CDR3 coding DNA: TGTGCCAGCAGTTGGCCCTGGAGGGAGCTGTTTTTT. Protein sequence: CASSWPWRELFF.

In regard to this clonotype: Since the library was made to target alpha chains, this beta chain is a stray read and its abundance is not meaningful. The V call is TRBV19, the J call TRBJ1-6; no clear D. The germline V gene has CDR1 LNHDA and CDR2 SQIVND (reference sequence). The CDR3 is 13 residues long. With 6 bases removed from V and 3 bases from J, the gap between germline ends came to 6 bases. CDR3 residues: CASSRDYNSPLHF. In DNA, the CDR3 is TGTGCCAGTAGCCGGGACTATAATTCACCCCTCCACTTT.

This clonotype is classed as medium-sized. Little can be read into the size of this beta chain, an off-target read in a library designed for alpha chains. The rearrangement joins TRBV27 to TRBJ2-1; 8 bases match TRBD2. With 3 bases clipped from V and 8 bases from J, the junction kept 6 bases outside the gene matches. From germline, CDR1 is MNHEY and CDR2 SMNVEV (reference sequence). This CDR3 is 14 amino acids long. The CDR3 loop reads CASSFRGGIHEQFF. In nucleotides, the CDR3 is TGTGCCAGCAGTTTCCGGGGGGGAATCCATGAGCAGTTCTTC.

This clonotype is categorized as medium-sized. With the library built for alpha chains, this beta chain is off target and its frequency is not meaningful. The V call is TRBV2, the J call TRBJ2-6; D is unresolved. With 2 bases removed from V and 2 bases from J, the gap between germline ends came to 4 bases. The CDR3 contains 14 residues. Looked up from germline, CDR1 is SNHLY and CDR2 is FYNNEI. CDR3 sequence (DNA): TGTGCCAGCAGTGAAAGGACTGGGGCCAACGTCCTGACTTTC. This sequence encodes CASSERTGANVLTF.

By share, this clonotype ranks as medium-sized. The size of this beta chain means little, since it is a stray read in a library made for alpha chains. The rearrangement joins TRBV4-3 to TRBJ1-5; D perhaps matches TRBD1 (5 bases). CDR3 length: 14 amino acids. Trimming took off 0 bases at V and 6 bases at J, with 9 bases between the two ends. Germline V gene data show CDR1 as LGHNA and CDR2 as YSLEER. The CDR3 DNA reads as TGCGCCAGCAGCCAAGATCCAGGGCCTCAGCCCCAGCATTTT. Translation gives CASSQDPGPQPQHF.

Judged by abundance, this clonotype is medium-sized. Mismatch with germline at one junction end may stem from a read error. This beta chain was picked up by a library intended for alpha chains and is off target, so its count carries little meaning. This chain connects TRBV7-7 to TRBJ1-5, with D possibly matching TRBD1 (5 bases). The CDR3 runs 16 residues. Germline values: CDR1 SSHAT, CDR2 FNYEAQ (reference sequence). The CDR3 DNA is TGTGCTAGCACCAAAGGTGGGGGACTGCTCAATCAGCCCCAGCATTTT. It yields the protein CASTKGGGLLNQPQHF.

By proportion, this clonotype is medium-sized (0.01 to 0.1%). Within a library made for alpha chains, this beta chain is off target, and its count is uninformative. Written as DNA, the CDR3 is TGTGCCAGCAGCTTGAACAACAATGAGCAGTTCTTC. This codes for CASSLNNNEQFF. V usage is TRBV11-3 and J usage is TRBJ2-1, with unresolved D. V shed 3 bases and J shed 5 bases, with 5 bases lying between them. Germline values: CDR1 SGHNT, CDR2 YENEEA. The CDR3 spans 12 residues.

A word on this clonotype: With the library built for alpha chains, this beta chain is off target and its frequency is not meaningful. V and J are TRBV19 and TRBJ1-5; D is perhaps TRBD1 (5 bases). The CDR3 consists of 15 residues. CDR1 LNHDA and CDR2 SQIVND come from the germline V gene (reference sequence). Between the trimmed V and J ends, which lost 7 bases and 0 bases, there was a span of 13 bases. CDR3 nucleotide sequence: TGTGCCAGTAAACCAGGGACGGCTAGCAATCAGCCCCAGCATTTT. Protein: CASKPGTASNQPQHF.

By share, this clonotype counts as large. A library prepared for alpha chains yielded this beta chain as an off-target read; its size is of little meaning. The chain is built from TRBV7-6 and TRBJ2-1; 7 bases match TRBD2. The trim removed 5 bases at V and 4 bases at J, leaving 5 bases unmatched. The CDR3 is 14 amino acids. The V gene's germline CDR1 is SGHVS and CDR2 FNYEAQ. The DNA of the CDR3 is TGTGCCAGCAGCCGAGGGGACTATTACAATGAGCAGTTCTTC. Translated: CASSRGDYYNEQFF. The full variable domain, in which reference TRBV7-6 and TRBJ2-1 provide the parts outside the CDR3, is GAGVSQSPRYKVTKRGQDVALRCDPISGHVSLYWYRQALGQGPEFLTYFNYEAQQDKSGLPNDRFSAERPEGSISTLTIQRTEQRDSAMYRCASSRGDYYNEQFFGPGTRLTVL.

This clonotype was seen ten or more times. This beta chain turned up in a library designed for alpha chains; as an off-target read, its abundance says little. This sequence joins TRBV7-3 and TRBJ1-1, with 9 positions matching TRBD1. J was trimmed by 9 bases and V by 5 bases; bases with no gene match: 4. CDR3 size: 12 residues. The germline gives CDR1 SGHTA, CDR2 FQGTGA. The CDR3 is CASSPGTGKAFF. Here the CDR3 DNA reads TGTGCCAGCAGCCCGGGGACAGGGAAAGCTTTCTTT.

By proportion, this clonotype is medium-sized (0.01 to 0.1%). Found in a library prepared for alpha chains, this beta chain is an off-target read, and its abundance has little meaning. V and J are TRBV11-2 and TRBJ2-1, with TRBD2 matching 12 bases. Germline V lookup: CDR1 SGHAT, CDR2 FQNNGV. V lost 5 bases to trimming and J lost 11 bases; unmatched junction nucleotides: 13. This CDR3 contains 16 residues. Here the CDR3 DNA reads TGTGCCAGCAGCATGGGACTAGCGGGTAAGACCATAAAGCAGTTCTTC. Its translation is CASSMGLAGKTIKQFF.

This clonotype is large in the sample. This beta chain slipped into a library made for alpha chains as a stray read, so its size is not meaningful. The J gene is TRBJ1-1, the V gene TRBV29-1; 8 positions agree with TRBD1. Germline V gene data show CDR1 as SQVTM and CDR2 as ANQGSEA. This CDR3 has 14 residues. Trimming cost V 2 bases and J 5 bases; bases outside gene matches: 7. This CDR3 reads CSVEQGARGTEAFF. The CDR3 nucleotides are TGCAGCGTTGAACAGGGGGCGCGGGGTACTGAAGCTTTCTTT. Drawing the rest from reference TRBV29-1 and TRBJ1-1, the complete variable domain is SAVISQKPSRDICQRGTSLTIQCQVDSQVTMMFWYRQQPGQSLTLIATANQGSEATYESGFVIDKFPISRPNLTFSTLTVSNMSPEDSSIYLCSVEQGARGTEAFFGQGTRLTVV.

Concerning this clonotype: This beta chain is an off-target read within a library intended for alpha chains, so its frequency means little. The chain carries TRBV7-2 and TRBJ1-1; D not resolved. Germline V gene data show CDR1 as SGHTA and CDR2 as FQGNSA. V lost 4 bases and J lost 1, with 10 bases in between. The CDR3 is made up of 14 amino acids. The CDR3: CASSSSLRNTEAFF. CDR3 coding DNA: TGTGCCAGCAGCTCGTCGTTAAGGAACACTGAAGCTTTCTTT.

Sample share makes this clonotype medium-sized (0.01 to 0.1%). Within a library made for alpha chains, this beta chain is off target, and its count is uninformative. The V and J genes are TRBV7-6 and TRBJ2-2, with 7 bases matching TRBD2. The CDR3 contains 14 residues. Per the germline V gene, CDR1 is SGHVS and CDR2 is FNYEAQ. V shed 3 bases and J 4 bases; nucleotides not matched to a gene: 2. The CDR3 DNA sequence: TGTGCCAGCAGCTTCGGGACTACCACCGGGGAGCTGTTTTTT. It translates to CASSFGTTTGELFF.

By its share, this clonotype is medium-sized (0.01 to 0.1%). This beta chain represents an off-target read in a library built for alpha chains; its size is of limited meaning. The V gene is TRBV27, the J gene TRBJ1-1, with D unclear. Germline-derived CDR1 and CDR2 are MNHEY and SMNVEV (reference sequence). The CDR3 has 13 residues. Trimming shortened V by 5 bases and J by 3 bases, and 10 bases separated the two germline ends. CDR3 sequence (DNA): TGTGCCAGCAGTCGGACCTACCACACTGAAGCTTTCTTT. Encoded protein: CASSRTYHTEAFF.

Judged by abundance, this clonotype is medium-sized. Within a library made for alpha chains, this beta chain is off target, and its count is uninformative. V usage is TRBV20-1 and J usage is TRBJ1-1; D might be TRBD1 (6 bases). Germline CDR1 is DFQATT and CDR2 is SNEGSKA (reference sequence). This CDR3 region has 13 residues. V was cut by 6 bases and J by 7 bases, with 18 bases left in between. The CDR3 DNA reads as TGCAGTGCGGACAGTCCCTTCAAAATTGAAGCTTTCTTT. This gives the protein CSADSPFKIEAFF.

Notes on this clonotype: This beta chain is an unintended read in a library built for alpha chains; its size means little. This chain connects TRBV5-5 to TRBJ2-2, with D possibly matching TRBD2 (5 bases). This CDR3 contains 15 residues. Germline V lookup: CDR1 SGHKS, CDR2 YYEKEE (reference sequence). Trimming removed 7 bases at V and 1 base at J, with 14 bases between. Here the CDR3 reads CASSLVRVNTGELFF. The CDR3 DNA reads TGTGCCAGCTCCTTGGTGCGGGTGAACACCGGGGAGCTGTTTTTT.

This clonotype rates as medium-sized. The size of this beta chain means little, since it is a stray read in a library made for alpha chains. The chain has TRBV7-8 and TRBJ2-1; D unresolved. There are 15 residues in the CDR3. The V end lost 0 bases, the J end lost 0 bases, and 6 bases lay between the germline ends. CDR1 and CDR2 (germline): SGHVS, FQNEAQ. The CDR3 loop is CASSLAALSYNEQFF. For the CDR3, the DNA is TGTGCCAGCAGCTTAGCGGCTCTCTCCTACAATGAGCAGTTCTTC.

Worth noting for this clonotype: This may be a read error, as it is one base from a much larger clone. The size of this beta chain means little, since it is a stray read in a library made for alpha chains. V usage is TRBV12-3 or TRBV12-4 and J usage is TRBJ1-5; D remains ambiguous. V lost 6 bases and J lost 9, with 15 bases in between. The CDR3 has 13 amino acids. In nucleotides, the CDR3 is TGTGCCAGCAGATCAACGGGCTCCGGGCCCCAGCATTTT. Residues: CASRSTGSGPQHF.

There are many counts of this clonotype. Being off target in a library aimed at alpha chains, this beta chain has a size of little meaning. The chain is built from TRBV20-1 and TRBJ1-2; D uncertain. The V end was cut by 3 bases, the J end by 4 bases, with 12 bases between. This CDR3 comprises 13 residues. The V gene's germline CDR1 is DFQATT and CDR2 SNEGSKA (reference sequence). The CDR3 nucleotides are TGCAGTGCTAGCTCCGGTGAATCCTATGGCTACACCTTC. Residues: CSASSGESYGYTF.

By share, this clonotype ranks as medium-sized. Because this beta chain is a stray read in a library intended to capture alpha chains, its abundance should not be given much weight. The V gene is TRBV7-2, the J gene TRBJ1-2; weak D call: TRBD1 (5 bases). The CDR3 length is 15 residues. Germline V CDR1 and CDR2: SGHTA, FQGNSA. V shed 5 bases and J shed 0 bases, with 13 bases lying between them. The CDR3 DNA follows: TGTGCCAGCAGCCCCCCGGCAGGGACTAACTATGGCTACACCTTC. Residues: CASSPPAGTNYGYTF.

This clonotype was picked up many times. The library was prepared for alpha chains; this beta chain is a stray read, so its frequency means little. The chain is built from TRBV7-8 and TRBJ1-4, with 11 bases matching TRBD1. The CDR3 extends over 16 amino acids. CDR1 and CDR2 from the germline V gene are SGHVS and FQNEAQ. The V gene end was trimmed by 7 bases and the J gene end by 8 bases; junction bases not matched to a gene: 12. The CDR3 here is CASTSGTGGGREKLFF. As DNA, the CDR3 is TGTGCCAGCACCTCCGGGACAGGGGGTGGAAGAGAAAAACTGTTTTTT.

Turning to this clonotype: This beta chain came through as a stray read in a library set up for alpha chains, and its size says little. V usage is TRBV5-6 and J usage is TRBJ2-1; either TRBD1 or TRBD2 may fit D (5 bases each). The CDR3 loop spans 16 amino acids. Germline CDR1 reads SGHDT; CDR2 reads YYEEEE. The V end was cut by 2 bases, the J end by 8 bases, with 20 bases between. CDR3 DNA: TGTGCCAGCAGCTTTCCGGGACGAACACTAGGGGATGAGCAGTTCTTC. It translates to CASSFPGRTLGDEQFF. The complete variable domain, with remaining parts taken from reference TRBV5-6 and TRBJ2-1, reads DAGVTQSPTHLIKTRGQQVTLRCSPKSGHDTVSWYQQALGQGPQFIFQYYEEEERQRGNFPDRFSGHQFPNYSSELNVNALLLGDSALYLCASSFPGRTLGDEQFFGPGTRLTVL.

This clonotype has at least ten counts. As an off-target read in a library built for alpha chains, this beta chain has a frequency of little significance. This rearrangement joins TRBV10-3 to TRBJ1-5, with 9 bases aligning to TRBD1. This CDR3 comprises 17 residues. The V segment lost 7 bases and the J segment 0 bases; nucleotides outside the gene matches: 10. The germline V gene has CDR1 ENHRY and CDR2 SYGVKD. In DNA, the CDR3 is TGTGCCATCAATCGGACAGGGGAACCTTATAGCAATCAGCCCCAGCATTTT. Residues: CAINRTGEPYSNQPQHF.

By share, this clonotype counts as large. This beta chain is an off-target read within a library intended for alpha chains, so its frequency means little. The CDR3 is CASRKPGQTFNSPLHF. The CDR3 nucleotides read TGTGCCAGTAGAAAACCGGGACAGACTTTTAATTCACCCCTCCACTTT. The chain is built from TRBV19 and TRBJ1-6; 7 bases map to TRBD1. Germline values: CDR1 LNHDA, CDR2 SQIVND (reference sequence). This CDR3 contains 16 residues. V lost 6 bases and J lost 6; bases outside the gene matches: 11.

This clonotype is judged medium-sized. This beta chain came through as a stray read in a library set up for alpha chains, and its size says little. The genes are TRBV12-3 or TRBV12-4 and TRBJ1-6, with D perhaps matching TRBD1 (6 bases). V lost 6 bases and J 8 bases, leaving 8 bases between the germline ends. This CDR3 is 12 amino acids long. In nucleotides, the CDR3 is TGTGCCAGCAGAGCAGGGGATTCACCCCTCCACTTT. It is translated as CASRAGDSPLHF.

This clonotype has a handful of counts. One end of the junction fails to match germline, which may point to a read error. This beta chain is off target for a library built for alpha chains, so its abundance means little. The chain couples TRBV12-3 or TRBV12-4 to TRBJ2-1; TRBD2 is a possible D gene (5 bases). The CDR3 runs to 13 residues. CDR3 DNA: TGTGCCAGCAGCCCCGACCGGCCTAGGACTGGCTCCTTT. As protein: CASSPDRPRTGSF.

In its sample, this clonotype was seen many times. As an off-target read in a library built for alpha chains, this beta chain has a frequency of little significance. This rearrangement joins TRBV23-1 to TRBJ2-3; possible D gene TRBD2, 6 bases. TRBV23-1 is reported as an ORF; its role is uncertain. Trimming shortened V by 3 bases and J by 2 bases, and 27 bases separated the two germline ends. CDR3 size: 20 residues. The CDR3 sequence is CASSHIPGTVRGDFTDTQYF. CDR3 coding DNA: TGCGCCAGCAGTCACATACCCGGGACGGTGCGGGGAGACTTCACAGATACGCAGTATTTT.

This clonotype is classed as medium-sized (0.01 to 0.1%). This beta chain is off target for a library built for alpha chains, so its abundance means little. The chain couples TRBV7-9 to TRBJ2-1; weak D call: TRBD2 (5 bases). The V and J ends lost 5 bases and 9 bases respectively, with 14 bases between them. There are 13 residues in the CDR3. The V gene's germline CDR1 is SEHNR and CDR2 FQNEAQ (reference sequence). CDR3 amino acids: CASSPDVGGEQFF. CDR3 in DNA: TGTGCCAGCAGCCCCGACGTAGGAGGTGAGCAGTTCTTC.

This clonotype is classed as medium-sized. This beta chain is an off-target read within a library intended for alpha chains, so its frequency means little. V and J are TRBV20-1 and TRBJ2-3; a weak D match, TRBD1 (5 bases). CDR1 and CDR2 from the germline V gene are DFQATT and SNEGSKA (reference sequence). The germline V and J ends were trimmed by 3 bases and 5 bases, with 15 bases remaining between them. The CDR3 consists of 14 residues. CDR3 sequence (DNA): TGCAGTGCTAGTGACAGAACTACGGGAGATACGCAGTATTTT. Its translation is CSASDRTTGDTQYF.

This clonotype was seen ten or more times. This beta chain represents an off-target read in a library built for alpha chains; its size is of limited meaning. J is TRBJ2-3 and V is TRBV14; no clear D. The germline gives CDR1 SGHDN, CDR2 FVKESK. Trimming pared 5 bases from V and 0 bases from J, leaving 15 bases between. The CDR3 runs 16 residues. The CDR3 DNA sequence: TGTGCCAGCAGCAAGACTGGGTTCGACAGCACAGATACGCAGTATTTT. Amino acid sequence: CASSKTGFDSTDTQYF.

This clonotype is medium-sized (0.01 to 0.1%) in the sample. Because the library targeted alpha chains, this beta chain is an off-target read whose size means little. The V and J genes are TRBV6-2 or TRBV6-3 and TRBJ2-7, with 8 bases that match TRBD1. This CDR3 spans 13 amino acids. Trimming cost V 6 bases and J 6 bases; bases outside gene matches: 7. Germline V CDR1 and CDR2: MNHEY, SVGEGT. In DNA form, the CDR3 reads TGTGCCAGCAGGCGGACAGGGCCTGGCGAGCAGTACGTC. This translates into CASRRTGPGEQYV.